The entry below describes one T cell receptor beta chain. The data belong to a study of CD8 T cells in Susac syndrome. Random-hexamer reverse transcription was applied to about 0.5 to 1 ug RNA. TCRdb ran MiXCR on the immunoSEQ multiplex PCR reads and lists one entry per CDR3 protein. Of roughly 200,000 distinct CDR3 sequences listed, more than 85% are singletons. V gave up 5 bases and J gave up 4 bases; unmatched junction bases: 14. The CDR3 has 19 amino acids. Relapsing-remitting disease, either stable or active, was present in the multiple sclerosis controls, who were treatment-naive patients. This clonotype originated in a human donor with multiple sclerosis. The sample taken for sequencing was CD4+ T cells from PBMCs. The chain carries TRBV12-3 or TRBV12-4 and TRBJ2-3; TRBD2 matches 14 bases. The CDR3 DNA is TGTGCCAGCAGTCCCCGCGGACTAGCGGGGGGCCGGGGTTCAGATACGCAGTATTTT. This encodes CASSPRGLAGGRGSDTQYF.